The sequence of this TCR beta chain was determined in a study of blood T cell repertoires in COVID-19. The overall study: From T cells, B-cell-depleted T cells, or PBMCs came the material, which was cDNA or gDNA.

The germline V gene has CDR1 MRHNA and CDR2 SNTAGT. Trimming took off 3 bases at V and 3 bases at J, with 10 bases between the two ends. The CDR3 has 14 residues. Using immunoSEQ multiplex PCR, the repertoire was profiled, and TCRdb retains in-frame clones only, with some absent. The data contain about 360,000 clones, around 90% of them singletons. This clone appeared many times. Input material: peripheral blood. The gene calls are TRBV6-4 and TRBJ2-3, with D maybe TRBD2 (5 bases). This TCR came from a human donor in a cohort sampled during active COVID-19. This CDR3 is CASSETGLTDTQYF. CDR3 nucleotides: TGTGCCAGCAGTGAGACGGGATTAACAGATACGCAGTATTTT.